One and the same sample provided the 15 T cell receptor beta chains below, sequenced in a study of fetal regulatory T cell absence and autoimmunity listed by TCRdb under 2017. The library was obtained by the immunoSEQ multiplex PCR assay. TCRdb retrieved this table from immuneACCESS and kept in-frame rearrangements only. Not all clones are present; in checked studies, unresolved V genes account for under half, and no reason is known for the remainder. The sample table contains some 87,000 clones; only one count was recorded for less than 80% of them. The ten largest clones capture 2% of the sample. Input material: pancreas tissue. The receptors were gathered from a male donor with IPEX syndrome.

The chain carries TRBV2 and TRBJ1-6; D possibly corresponds to TRBD1 (5 bases). The CDR3 sequence is 15 residues long. Trimming took off 7 bases at V and 7 bases at J, with 17 bases between the two ends. Germline V gives CDR1 SNHLY, CDR2 FYNNEI. This CDR3 is CASKGRTARNSPLHF. The CDR3 bases are TGTGCCAGCAAGGGGAGAACAGCAAGAAATTCACCCCTCCACTTT.

This clone was observed at least ten times. Within the sample, other DNA sequences also encode this same CDR3. The chain recombines TRBV5-1 with TRBJ2-7, with TRBD1 matching over 9 bases. Germline V gives CDR1 SGHRS, CDR2 YFSETQ. The V gene end was trimmed by 0 bases and the J gene end by 2 bases; junction bases not matched to a gene: 0. The CDR3 extends over 14 amino acids. In DNA, the CDR3 is TGCGCCAGCAGCTTGGGACAGGGGGCCTACGAGCAGTACTTC. Its translation: CASSLGQGAYEQYF.

This chain uses TRBV25-1 with TRBJ2-1; 9 bases match TRBD2. J gave up 2 bases and V 4 bases, and 3 bases lay outside the gene matches. Per germline, CDR1 MGHDK and CDR2 SYGVNS. The CDR3 extends over 15 amino acids. CDR3 loop: CASSARTSAYNEQFF. DNA of the CDR3: TGTGCCAGCAGTGCCCGGACTAGCGCCTACAATGAGCAGTTCTTC.

This clone was picked up a small number of times. The gene calls are TRBV6-5 and TRBJ2-3; D possibly corresponds to TRBD2 (5 bases). In germline, CDR1 is MNHEY, CDR2 SVGAGI. The germline V and J ends were trimmed by 3 bases and 2 bases, with 9 bases remaining between them. The length of the CDR3 is 14 residues. The CDR3 DNA sequence: TGTGCCAGCAGTTATGAGCGGTTCACAGATACGCAGTATTTT. This sequence encodes CASSYERFTDTQYF.

This clone was picked up a small number of times. The rearrangement joins TRBV2 to TRBJ1-1, with D perhaps TRBD1 (5 bases). The germline V gene has CDR1 SNHLY and CDR2 FYNNEI. The CDR3 runs to 14 residues. Trimming stripped 6 bases from V and 8 bases from J, with 19 bases between. The CDR3 loop is CASRDGRALWEAFF. CDR3 nucleotide sequence: TGTGCCAGCAGGGATGGCAGGGCCCTCTGGGAAGCTTTCTTT.

V gene TRBV7-2 combines with J gene TRBJ2-7; 7 bases are shared with TRBD2. This CDR3 comprises 16 residues. V shed 5 bases, J shed 0 bases, and the junction held 10 bases outside the gene matches. Germline CDR1 is SGHTA and CDR2 is FQGNSA. The CDR3 DNA is TGTGCCAGCAGCCGATTTGGGGAGGGACCCTCCTACGAGCAGTACTTC. It translates to CASSRFGEGPSYEQYF.

The genes are TRBV9 and TRBJ1-5, with D unresolved. Germline CDR1 and CDR2: SGDLS and YYNGEE. This CDR3 is 14 amino acids long. Trimming removed 2 bases at V and 3 bases at J, with 9 bases between. The CDR3 sequence is CASSVGAYNQPQHF. CDR3 sequence (DNA): TGTGCCAGCAGCGTCGGAGCTTACAATCAGCCCCAGCATTTT.

This chain connects TRBV5-1 to TRBJ1-4; 7 nucleotides match TRBD1. From germline, CDR1 is SGHRS and CDR2 YFSETQ. The CDR3 extends over 14 amino acids. With 8 bases clipped from V and 8 bases from J, the junction kept 12 bases outside the gene matches. CDR3 loop: CASRQDRPVEKLFF. The CDR3 region has the DNA TGCGCCAGTCGACAGGACAGGCCAGTGGAAAAACTGTTTTTT.

The chain recombines TRBV5-6 with TRBJ2-5; 8 bases are a match to TRBD2. Per the germline V gene, CDR1 is SGHDT and CDR2 is YYEEEE. Trimming cost V 4 bases and J 5 bases; bases outside gene matches: 7. CDR3 length: 14 residues. The CDR3 loop reads CASSTLAGRETQYF. CDR3 coding DNA: TGTGCCAGCAGCACCCTAGCGGGTCGGGAGACCCAGTACTTC.

A single count supports this clone. The gene calls are TRBV11-2 and TRBJ2-7; D might be TRBD1 (5 bases). The germline CDR1 and CDR2 sequences are SGHAT and FQNNGV. This CDR3 contains 15 residues. Trimming pared 5 bases from V and 0 bases from J, leaving 14 bases between. The CDR3 sequence is CASSHYRLLSYEQYF. CDR3 bases: TGTGCCAGCAGCCATTACAGGCTTCTCTCCTACGAGCAGTACTTC.

V usage is TRBV5-1 and J usage is TRBJ2-7; D possibly corresponds to TRBD1 (5 bases). CDR1 SGHRS and CDR2 YFSETQ come from the germline V gene. The V gene lost 4 bases and the J gene lost 3 bases, with 17 bases spanning the gap. CDR3 length: 15 residues. The CDR3 reads CASSLEGDTLYEQYF. The CDR3 bases are TGCGCCAGCAGCCTTGAAGGGGATACCCTCTACGAGCAGTACTTC.

This clone was observed once. The V call is TRBV4-3, the J call TRBJ2-7; D unclear. Germline values: CDR1 LGHNA, CDR2 YSLEER. V shed 4 bases and J shed 1 base, with 17 bases lying between them. CDR3 length: 16 amino acids. Here the CDR3 DNA reads TGCGCCAGCAGCCCCCTGCTAAACAGCTTTTCCTACGAGCAGTACTTC. This codes for CASSPLLNSFSYEQYF.

The V and J genes are TRBV5-6 and TRBJ2-6; no clear D. The CDR3 is 16 residues long. Deletions cut 4 bases from V and 0 bases from J, with 11 bases between. Germline loops: CDR1 SGHDT, CDR2 YYEEEE. CDR3 protein: CASSPVAGSGANVLTF. DNA for the CDR3: TGTGCCAGCAGCCCCGTCGCCGGCTCTGGGGCCAACGTCCTGACTTTC.

The chain employs TRBV5-5 and TRBJ2-5, with 7 bases identical to TRBD1. Germline CDR1 SGHKS, CDR2 YYEKEE (reference sequence). The CDR3 consists of 15 residues. Germline trimming cut 4 bases from V and 5 bases from J; bases unmatched to any gene: 11. The CDR3, as DNA: TGTGCCAGCAGCCATCATCCACAGGGGTTTGAGACCCAGTACTTC. It codes for CASSHHPQGFETQYF. The full variable domain, in which reference TRBV5-5 and TRBJ2-5 provide the parts outside the CDR3, is DAGVTQSPTHLIKTRGQQVTLRCSPISGHKSVSWYQQVLGQGPQFIFQYYEKEERGRGNFPDRFSARQFPNYSSELNVNALLLGDSALYLCASSHHPQGFETQYFGPGTRLLVL.

This rearrangement joins TRBV4-1 to TRBJ1-1; 11 positions agree with TRBD1. CDR3 length: 15 residues. Trimming at V came to 4 bases and at J to 5 bases, leaving 6 bases not matched to a gene. The germline CDR1 and CDR2 sequences are MGHRA and YSYEKL. This chain's CDR3 is CASSRGQGAETEAFF. For the CDR3, the DNA is TGCGCCAGCAGCCGTGGACAGGGGGCCGAGACTGAAGCTTTCTTT.